This T cell receptor beta chain was captured by sequencing in a study of T cells in Graves' hyperthyroidism and ophthalmopathy. Lactation, pregnancy, other autoimmune disease or uncontrolled infection excluded patients. Diagnoses rested on clinical symptoms, serum thyroxine and TRAb, thyroid ultrasound and orbital computed tomography. Findings and limits, study-wide: Separating ophthalmopathy from stable hyperthyroidism was achieved by a 13 V-J model. Peripheral blood also featured most of the thyroid clonotypes expanded above 0.001.

This clonotype was seen many times. Its antigen is as yet unknown. CDR3 length equals 14 residues. CDR1 is LGHDT, CDR2 YNNKEL, per germline (reference sequence). V lost 4 bases to trimming and J lost 6 bases; unmatched junction nucleotides: 6. The CDR3 regions of TCR beta were amplified from RNA transcripts. The HTBI primer set was used in a first-round RT-PCR of the TCR CDR3. TCRdb recomputed calls from the multiplex PCR reads with MiXCR, one row per CDR3 protein. The data contain 500,000 to 750,000 distinct CDR3 sequences, roughly 14% of them singletons. Source material: blood. The gene calls are TRBV3-1 and TRBJ1-3, with TRBD1 matching 7 bases. This TCR derives from a young woman with Graves' hyperthyroidism. The CDR3 here is CASSRARGSNTIYF. The CDR3, as DNA: TGTGCCAGCAGCCGTGCCAGGGGGTCAAACACCATATATTTT.